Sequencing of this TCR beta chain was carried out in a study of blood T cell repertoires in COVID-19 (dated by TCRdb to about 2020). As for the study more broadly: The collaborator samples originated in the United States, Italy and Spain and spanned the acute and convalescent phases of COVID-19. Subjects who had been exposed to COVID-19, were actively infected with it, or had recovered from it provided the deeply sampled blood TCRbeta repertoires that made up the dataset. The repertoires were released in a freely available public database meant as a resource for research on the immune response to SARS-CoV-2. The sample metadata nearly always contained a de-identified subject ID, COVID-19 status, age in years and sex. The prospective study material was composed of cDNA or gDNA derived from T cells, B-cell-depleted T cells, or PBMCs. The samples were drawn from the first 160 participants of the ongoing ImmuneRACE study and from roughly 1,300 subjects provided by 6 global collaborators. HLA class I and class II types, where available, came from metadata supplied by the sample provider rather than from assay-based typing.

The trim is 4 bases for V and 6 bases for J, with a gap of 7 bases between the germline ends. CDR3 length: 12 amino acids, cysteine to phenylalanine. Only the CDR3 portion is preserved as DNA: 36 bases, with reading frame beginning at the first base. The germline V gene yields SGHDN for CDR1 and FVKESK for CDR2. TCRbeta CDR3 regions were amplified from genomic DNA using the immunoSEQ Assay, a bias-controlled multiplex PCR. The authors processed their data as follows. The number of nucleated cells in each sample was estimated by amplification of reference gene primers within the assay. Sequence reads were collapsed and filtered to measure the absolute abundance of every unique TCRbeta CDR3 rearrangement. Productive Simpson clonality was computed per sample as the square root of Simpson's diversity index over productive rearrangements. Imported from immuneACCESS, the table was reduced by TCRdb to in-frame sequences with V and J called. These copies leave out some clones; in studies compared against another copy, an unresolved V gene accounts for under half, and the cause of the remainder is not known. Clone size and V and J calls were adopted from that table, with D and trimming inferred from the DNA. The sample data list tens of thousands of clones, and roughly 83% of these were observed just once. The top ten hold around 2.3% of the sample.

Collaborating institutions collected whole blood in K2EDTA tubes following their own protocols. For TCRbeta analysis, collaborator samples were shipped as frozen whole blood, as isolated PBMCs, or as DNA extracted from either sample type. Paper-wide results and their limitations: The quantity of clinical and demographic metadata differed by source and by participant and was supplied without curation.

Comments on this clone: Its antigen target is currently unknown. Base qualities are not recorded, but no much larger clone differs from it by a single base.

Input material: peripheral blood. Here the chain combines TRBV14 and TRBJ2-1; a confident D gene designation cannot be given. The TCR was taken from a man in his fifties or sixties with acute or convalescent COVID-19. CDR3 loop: CASSPVFNEQFF. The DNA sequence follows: TGTGCCAGCAGCCCCGTATTCAATGAGCAGTTCTTC.